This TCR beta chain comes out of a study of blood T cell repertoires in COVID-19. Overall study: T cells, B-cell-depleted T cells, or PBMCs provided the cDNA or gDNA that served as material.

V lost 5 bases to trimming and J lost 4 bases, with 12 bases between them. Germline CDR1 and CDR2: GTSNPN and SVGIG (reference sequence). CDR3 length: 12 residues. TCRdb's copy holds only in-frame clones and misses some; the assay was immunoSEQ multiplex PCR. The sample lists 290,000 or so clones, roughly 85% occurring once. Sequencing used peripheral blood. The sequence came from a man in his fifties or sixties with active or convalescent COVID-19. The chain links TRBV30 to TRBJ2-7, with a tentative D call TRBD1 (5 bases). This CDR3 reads CAWSPGIYEQYF. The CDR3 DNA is TGTGCCTGGTCCCCAGGGATTTACGAGCAGTACTTC.